A single sample is the source of the 14 T cell receptor beta chains below, sequenced in a study of PD-1 blockade in classical Hodgkin lymphoma. Time point indicated: cycle 4 day 1 (C4D1), after around six weeks of nivolumab. There was relapse after autologous stem cell transplantation in every patient, and there was variation in brentuximab vedotin exposure. Researchers report purifying CD4+ T cells from thawed PBMCs by magnetic negative selection. Repertoires were generated with immunoSEQ multiplex PCR, while TCRdb's copy carries only in-frame clones and drops some. The sample shows 8,000 to 10,000 clones, around 74% of them seen only once. The input for sequencing was CD4+ T cells from blood, taken before the fourth cycle of nivolumab. The receptors shown here come from a human donor with classical Hodgkin lymphoma.

The count of this clone is one. Sequence at one end of the junction differs from germline and may be a read error. The CDR3 reads CASSQDIVAKSGNTIYF. Here the CDR3 DNA reads TGCGCCAGCAGCCAAGATATCGTGGCAAAGTCTGGAAACACCATATATTTT. The gene calls are TRBV5-4 and TRBJ1-3; D is unresolved. The CDR3 is made up of 17 amino acids. Per the germline V gene, CDR1 is SGHNT and CDR2 is YYREEE (reference sequence). Looking up the rest from reference TRBV5-4 and TRBJ1-3 gives the full variable domain: ETGVTQSPTHLIKTRGQQVTLRCSSQSGHNTVSWYQQALGQGPQFIFQYYREEENGRGNFPPRFSGLQFPNYSSELNVNALELDDSALYLCASSQDIVAKSGNTIYFGEGSWLTVV.

The genes are TRBV5-1 and TRBJ2-3; weak D call: TRBD1 (5 bases). CDR1 is SGHRS and CDR2 is YFSETQ in the germline V gene. The CDR3 is 13 amino acids. The ends were cut back, 5 bases at V and 3 bases at J, with 10 bases in the middle. This CDR3 is CASRVGATDTQYF. The DNA of the CDR3 is TGCGCCAGCAGAGTAGGGGCGACAGATACGCAGTATTTT.

V usage is TRBV5-1 and J usage is TRBJ1-5; TRBD1 might be the D (6 bases). Per the germline V gene, CDR1 is SGHRS and CDR2 is YFSETQ. This CDR3 has 13 amino acids. V was pared by 8 bases and J by 5 bases, with 14 bases between. This CDR3 reads CASSTQGDQPQHF. The CDR3 DNA reads as TGCGCCAGTAGTACACAGGGTGATCAGCCCCAGCATTTT.

This sequence joins TRBV28 and TRBJ1-1; no clear D gene. The germline V and J ends were trimmed by 5 bases and 7 bases, with 11 bases remaining between them. The CDR3 is made up of 12 amino acids. Germline lookup yields CDR1 MDHEN and CDR2 SYDVKM. The CDR3 protein is CASSPQRLEAFF. CDR3 DNA sequence: TGTGCCAGCAGTCCCCAGAGGCTTGAAGCTTTCTTT. The full variable domain, rest sourced from reference TRBV28 and TRBJ1-1, is DVKVTQSSRYLVKRTGEKVFLECVQDMDHENMFWYRQDPGLGLRLIYFSYDVKMKEKGDIPEGYSVSREKKERFSLILESASTNQTSMYLCASSPQRLEAFFGQGTRLTVV.

V and J are TRBV28 and TRBJ1-1; D unresolved. The V and J ends lost 3 bases and 10 bases respectively, with 12 bases between them. The CDR3 covers 12 residues. Germline CDR1 reads MDHEN; CDR2 reads SYDVKM. As DNA, the CDR3 is TGTGCCAGCAGTTTGCCAGTATTAGGAGCTTTCTTT. Translation: CASSLPVLGAFF.

This chain joins TRBV11-2 and TRBJ2-2; 12 bases line up with TRBD2. This CDR3 contains 17 residues. Germline assignment: CDR1 SGHAT and CDR2 FQNNGV. The V gene end was trimmed by 4 bases and the J gene end by 1 base; junction bases not matched to a gene: 4. The CDR3 nucleotides are TGTGCCAGCAGCTACACTAGCGGGGGGATGAACACCGGGGAGCTGTTTTTT. Translation gives CASSYTSGGMNTGELFF.

This chain uses TRBV4-3 with TRBJ1-3; 8 bases line up with TRBD1. With 3 bases clipped from V and 2 bases from J, the junction kept 3 bases outside the gene matches. In germline, CDR1 is LGHNA, CDR2 YSLEER. This CDR3 has 15 residues. CDR3 sequence reads: CASSHGTGTGNTIYF. CDR3 DNA: TGCGCCAGCAGCCACGGGACAGGCACTGGAAACACCATATATTTT.

The V call is TRBV5-6, the J call TRBJ2-3, with D unresolved. Per germline, CDR1 SGHDT and CDR2 YYEEEE. V lost 1 base to trimming and J lost 6 bases, with 12 bases between them. The CDR3 extends over 14 amino acids. This CDR3 is CASSLILKSDTQYF. CDR3 bases: TGTGCCAGCAGCTTGATTTTGAAGTCGGATACGCAGTATTTT.

This clone turned up a few times. This chain connects TRBV5-5 to TRBJ1-6; TRBD1 aligns across 8 bases. The CDR3 consists of 16 residues. Per germline, CDR1 SGHKS and CDR2 YYEKEE (reference sequence). J was trimmed by 8 bases and V by 2 bases; bases with no gene match: 9. This CDR3 is CASSFYPGGGDSPLHF. The DNA of the CDR3 is TGTGCCAGCAGCTTTTACCCAGGGGGCGGTGATTCACCCCTCCACTTT.

In this sample, this clone turned up once. The rearrangement joins TRBV10-2 to TRBJ2-2; D not resolved. The V end lost 5 bases, the J end lost 7 bases, and 11 bases lay between the germline ends. This CDR3 is 13 amino acids long. Germline assignment: CDR1 WSHSY and CDR2 SAAADI. This chain's CDR3 is CASSPTILGELFF. The CDR3 DNA follows: TGCGCCAGCAGTCCTACGATCCTCGGGGAGCTGTTTTTT.

The table lists this clone with a count of one. The gene calls are TRBV11-2 and TRBJ2-3; TRBD2 matches at 8 bases. In germline, CDR1 is SGHAT, CDR2 FQNNGV. V lost 8 bases and J lost 0; bases outside the gene matches: 7. The CDR3 loop spans 15 amino acids. In DNA, the CDR3 is TGTGCCAGCTCACTAGCGGTCTTGAGCACAGATACGCAGTATTTT. Translation gives CASSLAVLSTDTQYF.

CDR3 nucleotide sequence: TGTGCCAGCAGTCCCGAAGGACAGGGTATTAATCAGCCCCAGCATTTT. Protein product: CASSPEGQGINQPQHF. This chain joins TRBV28 and TRBJ1-5; 8 nucleotides line up with TRBD1. Germline CDR1 reads MDHEN; CDR2 reads SYDVKM. V dropped 5 bases and J dropped 4; count of bases not matched to a gene: 10. The CDR3 sequence is 16 residues long.

The rearrangement joins TRBV9 to TRBJ1-1; D ambiguous. This CDR3 has 15 residues. Deletions cut 3 bases from V and 0 bases from J, with 12 bases between. Germline V gene lookup returns CDR1 SGDLS and CDR2 YYNGEE. The CDR3 sequence is CASSALGEMNTEAFF. The CDR3 region has the DNA TGTGCCAGCAGCGCCCTTGGGGAGATGAACACTGAAGCTTTCTTT.

The chain uses TRBV4-3 and TRBJ2-5; 16 nucleotides agree with TRBD2. CDR3 length equals 19 residues. Germline trimming cut 0 bases from V and 4 bases from J; bases unmatched to any gene: 8. The V gene's germline CDR1 is LGHNA and CDR2 YSLEER. Written as DNA, the CDR3 is TGCGCCAGCAGCCAAGATCCCCCGGGACTAGCGGGGGGGAGAGAGACCCAGTACTTC. As protein: CASSQDPPGLAGGRETQYF.